These 2 T cell receptor beta chains share one sample of origin, sequenced in a study of cytomegalovirus exposure and HLA in healthy donors. The PCR employed 60 Vbeta primers together with 13 Jbeta primers. Libraries were prepared by immunoSEQ multiplex PCR; TCRdb keeps only in-frame clonotypes and omits some of them. This listing includes about 55,000 clones. Specimen: PBMCs. Every receptor here comes from a woman aged 55-69 years in good health and CMV-seropositive.

The chain has TRBV10-3 and TRBJ2-3, with 7 bases aligning to TRBD2. Trimming cost V 10 bases and J 0 bases; bases outside gene matches: 16. The CDR3 consists of 17 residues. The germline CDR1 and CDR2 sequences are ENHRY and SYGVKD. CDR3 sequence: CATNSLGGRMSTDTQYF. The CDR3 coding sequence is TGTGCCACAAACTCTCTCGGGGGGAGGATGAGCACAGATACGCAGTATTTT.

V gene TRBV29-1 combines with J gene TRBJ1-2; 8 positions match TRBD1. This CDR3 is 13 amino acids long. Germline V gene lookup returns CDR1 SQVTM and CDR2 ANQGSEA. The V segment lost 5 bases and the J segment 5 bases; nucleotides outside the gene matches: 7. CDR3 bases: TGCAGCGTTTCGGACAGGGTACTATATGGCTACACCTTC. Translation: CSVSDRVLYGYTF.